What follows describes a single T cell receptor (beta chain). This CDR3 contains 13 residues. Trimming stripped 6 bases from V and 4 bases from J, with 11 bases between. Germline assignment: CDR1 MNHEY and CDR2 SMNVEV (reference sequence). TCRdb redid the calling of the RT-PCR reads with MiXCR, one entry per CDR3 protein. This repertoire shows about 40,000 distinct CDR3 sequences, roughly 30% found once; its top ten account for more than 70%. The entry originates in a study of patients and donors after allogeneic stem cell transplantation. J is TRBJ2-3 and V is TRBV27; D gene unclear. The source is a human donor who was either an allogeneic HSCT recipient or a stem cell or donor lymphocyte infusion donor (not recorded which). It is not recorded whose cells these are; they may come from a transplant donor. What was sequenced was blood, either unsorted or a sorted T cell fraction (not recorded which). In DNA form, the CDR3 reads TGTGCCAGCAGCCTCCTGGACCCAGATACGCAGTATTTT. Its protein product is CASSLLDPDTQYF.